Presented here are 26 T cell receptor beta chains from one specimen sequenced in a study of OX40 agonist ivuxolimab in advanced cancers. The table came from immunoSEQ multiplex PCR; TCRdb's copy has only in-frame clones and leaves some out. Of approximately 94,000 clones in the sample, under 95% were seen once. This specimen consisted of CD4+ or CD8+ T cells sorted from blood, obtained in a trial of the OX40 agonist ivuxolimab. The source of these receptors is an adult with an advanced solid tumor such as melanoma, head and neck, liver or kidney cancer.

V gene TRBV15 combines with J gene TRBJ1-1; D is perhaps TRBD1 (5 bases). CDR3 size: 16 residues. Per germline, CDR1 LNHNV and CDR2 YYDKDF (reference sequence). Trimming shortened V by 0 bases and J by 3 bases, and 14 bases separated the two germline ends. CDR3 sequence reads: CATSRDRFGGDTEAFF. For the CDR3, the DNA is TGTGCCACCAGCAGAGATCGGTTTGGGGGAGACACTGAAGCTTTCTTT.

This chain connects TRBV11-3 to TRBJ2-1; TRBD2 aligns across 8 bases. This CDR3 is built from 16 residues. Germline V lookup: CDR1 SGHNT, CDR2 YENEEA. V shed 0 bases, J shed 4 bases, and the junction held 5 bases outside the gene matches. CDR3 region: CASSLEASGYYNEQFF. The CDR3 DNA reads as TGTGCCAGCAGCTTAGAGGCTAGCGGGTATTACAATGAGCAGTTCTTC. Variable domain in full (rest from reference TRBV11-3 and TRBJ2-1): EAGVVQSPRYKIIEKKQPVAFWCNPISGHNTLYWYLQNLGQGPELLIRYENEEAVDDSQLPKDRFSAERLKGVDSTLKIQPAELGDSAVYLCASSLEASGYYNEQFFGPGTRLTVL.

This clone has only a few counts. The chain links TRBV4-1 to TRBJ1-2; no clear D gene. From germline, CDR1 is MGHRA and CDR2 YSYEKL. The CDR3 is 16 amino acids. The V gene lost 1 base and the J gene lost 2 bases, with 14 bases spanning the gap. The CDR3 sequence: CASSQVLGRRNYGYTF. The CDR3 DNA reads TGCGCCAGCAGCCAAGTCCTCGGACGGAGAAACTATGGCTACACCTTC.

Here the CDR3 reads CASSLTAGAGAGNEAQYF. In DNA form, the CDR3 reads TGTGCCAGTAGCCTCACCGCGGGCGCGGGAGCGGGGAATGAGGCCCAGTACTTC. This rearrangement joins TRBV19 to TRBJ2-5, with 7 bases aligning to TRBD2. The CDR3 is 18 residues long. In germline, CDR1 is LNHDA, CDR2 SQIVND (reference sequence). Unmatched junction bases numbered 25, after V lost 6 bases and J lost 9 bases.

This clone was detected only once. The gene calls are TRBV6-5 and TRBJ2-1; TRBD1 matches at 8 bases. With V trimmed by 2 bases and J by 9 bases, 6 bases remained unmatched. The CDR3 spans 14 residues. CDR1 is MNHEY, CDR2 SVGAGI, per germline. Written as DNA, the CDR3 is TGTGCCAGCAGTTACGGGACAGGTACGGTTGAGCAGTTCTTC. Translating gives CASSYGTGTVEQFF.

This clone occurred a few times. The J gene is TRBJ2-7, the V gene TRBV5-6; D call uncertain. Trimming pared 2 bases from V and 2 bases from J, leaving 11 bases between. This CDR3 spans 14 amino acids. The germline gives CDR1 SGHDT, CDR2 YYEEEE. CDR3: CASSLLTRPYEQYF. DNA of the CDR3: TGTGCCAGCAGCTTACTAACCCGCCCCTACGAGCAGTACTTC.

This chain joins TRBV10-1 and TRBJ2-7; either TRBD1 or TRBD2 may supply D (5 bases each). V gave up 8 bases and J gave up 2 bases, with 7 bases separating them. The CDR3 has 11 amino acids. Germline CDR1 reads WNHNN; CDR2 reads SYGVQD (reference sequence). In DNA form, the CDR3 reads TGCGCCAGCGGGGGAACCTACGAGCAGTACTTC. Amino acids: CASGGTYEQYF.

The V call is TRBV19, the J call TRBJ2-7; a weak D match, TRBD2 (5 bases). CDR3 length: 13 amino acids. Trimming left V 5 bases short and J 1 base short, with 9 bases between. Germline V gene sequence: CDR1 LNHDA, CDR2 SQIVND (reference sequence). CDR3 in DNA: TGTGCCAGTAGTGAGGGAAATTCCTACGAGCAGTACTTC. It codes for CASSEGNSYEQYF.

V gene TRBV19 combines with J gene TRBJ2-2, with 8 nucleotides matching TRBD1. The length of the CDR3 is 18 residues. Per the germline V gene, CDR1 is LNHDA and CDR2 is SQIVND (reference sequence). The V and J ends lost 5 bases and 8 bases, in that order; junction bases with no gene match: 19. CDR3 sequence: CASSGEGQTGAFLGELFF. The CDR3, as DNA: TGTGCCAGTAGTGGCGAGGGGCAGACAGGGGCCTTTTTAGGGGAGCTGTTTTTT.

The rearrangement links TRBV6-5 to TRBJ2-5, with TRBD2 matching 12 bases. The CDR3 consists of 15 residues. Germline V CDR1 and CDR2: MNHEY, SVGAGI. V was pared by 5 bases and J by 5 bases, with 6 bases of the junction left unmatched. CDR3 loop: CASSLAGGLFETQYF. CDR3 nucleotide sequence: TGTGCCAGCAGTCTAGCGGGAGGGCTTTTTGAGACCCAGTACTTC.

The J gene is TRBJ2-5, the V gene TRBV7-3, with a possible D match to TRBD1 (5 bases). This CDR3 region has 15 residues. V dropped 5 bases and J dropped 1 base, with 14 bases sitting between them. The V gene's germline CDR1 is SGHTA and CDR2 FQGTGA. The CDR3 DNA is TGTGCCAGCAGCCCCCTGGCAGGGATCCAAGAGACCCAGTACTTC. Encoded protein: CASSPLAGIQETQYF.

Comments on this clone: It is unclear where the CDR3 begins or ends on the DNA, so no DNA is shown, and the CDR3 is as TCRdb lists it. This CDR3 reads CASRADLFGPDTQYF. The chain joins TRBV28 to TRBJ2-3. The germline CDR1 and CDR2 sequences are MDHEN and SYDVKM. A total of 15 residues make up the CDR3, ends included.

The chain uses TRBV7-3 and TRBJ1-1; D not resolved. Per the germline V gene, CDR1 is SGHTA and CDR2 is FQGTGA. V lost 4 bases and J 2 bases, leaving 17 bases between the germline ends. The length of the CDR3 is 16 residues. CDR3: CASSSRRVGSNTEAFF. CDR3 DNA: TGTGCCAGCAGCTCGCGACGGGTGGGGAGTAACACTGAAGCTTTCTTT.

This clone came up once. The CDR3 loop reads CASSNRLAGGLSSYNEQFF. CDR3 nucleotides: TGTGCCAGCAGCAACAGACTAGCGGGAGGCCTGAGCTCCTACAATGAGCAGTTCTTC. The rearrangement links TRBV4-2 to TRBJ2-1, with TRBD2 identical over 13 bases. Trimming cost V 5 bases and J 0 bases; bases outside gene matches: 10. This CDR3 spans 19 amino acids. Germline assignment: CDR1 LGHNA and CDR2 YNFKEQ.

The chain is built from TRBV2 and TRBJ2-3; D may be TRBD2 (5 bases). Germline V gene data show CDR1 as SNHLY and CDR2 as FYNNEI. The CDR3 has 15 amino acids. Trimming pared 7 bases from V and 1 base from J, leaving 15 bases between. The CDR3 region is CASISVSGGTDTQYF. The CDR3 DNA is TGTGCCAGCATCTCTGTCAGCGGAGGCACAGATACGCAGTATTTT.

This chain connects TRBV7-3 to TRBJ2-6; TRBD1 is a possible D gene (6 bases). The germline V gene encodes CDR1 SGHTA and CDR2 FQGTGA. CDR3 length: 16 residues. V lost 6 bases, J lost 4 bases, and 16 bases lay in between. The CDR3 spells CASSGGYVSGANVLTF. The CDR3 DNA is TGTGCCAGCAGTGGGGGCTACGTCTCCGGGGCCAACGTCCTGACTTTC.

This chain connects TRBV6-1 to TRBJ2-7, with D hard to call. The CDR3 sequence is 14 residues long. The V gene's germline CDR1 is MNHNS and CDR2 SASEGT. V dropped 5 bases and J dropped 3 bases, with 14 bases sitting between them. The CDR3 here is CASSLSFSLYEQYF. The CDR3 DNA follows: TGTGCCAGCAGTTTGAGTTTTAGCCTCTACGAGCAGTACTTC.

The chain employs TRBV7-9 and TRBJ2-5; 7 nucleotides match TRBD1. The CDR3 covers 13 residues. The junction had 10 bases not matched to a gene; V was cut back by 4 bases and J by 11 bases. Germline CDR1 reads SEHNR; CDR2 reads FQNEAQ (reference sequence). CDR3 sequence reads: CASSSGQDRIQYF. The CDR3 coding sequence is TGTGCCAGCAGCTCCGGACAGGATCGTATTCAGTACTTC.

The V and J genes are TRBV5-1 and TRBJ2-2, with unresolved D. V lost 4 bases, J lost 1 base, and 2 bases lay in between. Germline V CDR1 and CDR2: SGHRS, YFSETQ. This CDR3 has 12 amino acids. In nucleotides, the CDR3 is TGCGCCAGCAGCGAGAACACCGGGGAGCTGTTTTTT. This encodes CASSENTGELFF.

This chain uses TRBV10-3 with TRBJ2-2; TRBD2 aligns across 10 bases. V was pared by 4 bases and J by 0 bases, with 8 bases of the junction left unmatched. The CDR3 runs to 18 residues. The germline CDR1 and CDR2 sequences are ENHRY and SYGVKD. CDR3 sequence: CAISATASGRANTGELFF. As DNA, the CDR3 is TGTGCCATCAGTGCTACCGCTAGCGGGAGAGCGAACACCGGGGAGCTGTTTTTT.

This chain uses TRBV5-6 with TRBJ1-2; D possibly corresponds to TRBD1 (5 bases). Trimming removed 4 bases from V and 4 bases from J, with 11 bases in between. From germline, CDR1 is SGHDT and CDR2 YYEEEE. The CDR3 contains 13 residues. This CDR3 reads CASSPGTAYGYTF. The DNA of the CDR3 is TGTGCCAGCAGCCCCGGGACGGCCTATGGCTACACCTTC.

The rearrangement uses TRBV5-6 and TRBJ2-7; no reliable D call. The germline V and J ends were trimmed by 4 bases and 3 bases, with 11 bases remaining between them. This CDR3 spans 13 amino acids. CDR1 is SGHDT and CDR2 is YYEEEE in the germline V gene. The CDR3 bases are TGTGCCAGCAGCCCTATGGACGGCTACGAGCAGTACTTC. This translates into CASSPMDGYEQYF.

The chain is built from TRBV29-1 and TRBJ1-2, with a weak D call TRBD1 (6 bases). Germline assignment: CDR1 SQVTM and CDR2 ANQGSEA. CDR3 length equals 13 residues. Trimming took 7 bases from V and 7 from J, leaving 19 bases between them. CDR3 DNA sequence: TGCAGCGCTGTTGAGGTTGGGGGCCTTGGCTACACCTTC. Amino acids: CSAVEVGGLGYTF.

This clone was picked up one time. This sequence joins TRBV14 and TRBJ1-3; maybe TRBD1 (5 bases). Germline V CDR1 and CDR2: SGHDN, FVKESK. Trimming stripped 4 bases from V and 4 bases from J, with 17 bases between. CDR3 length: 16 amino acids. The CDR3 nucleotides are TGTGCCAGCAGCCGAGTAAGGGGCGCGGAAGGAAACACCATATATTTT. Its protein is CASSRVRGAEGNTIYF.

The chain employs TRBV19 and TRBJ2-3; 7 nucleotides align to TRBD1. The germline V gene encodes CDR1 LNHDA and CDR2 SQIVND (reference sequence). The CDR3 spans 15 residues. Trimming took 1 base from V and 2 from J; bases not matched to a gene: 3. The CDR3 DNA follows: TGTGCCAGTAGTATAGGGGGACAGTACACAGATACGCAGTATTTT. Translated, it gives CASSIGGQYTDTQYF.

V gene TRBV19 combines with J gene TRBJ1-1; 9 bases align to TRBD1. The germline V gene encodes CDR1 LNHDA and CDR2 SQIVND (reference sequence). V gave up 4 bases and J gave up 5 bases; unmatched junction bases: 8. CDR3 size: 15 residues. CDR3 DNA: TGTGCCAGTAGTACCCCGGACAGGGGAGGTACTGAAGCTTTCTTT. Translation: CASSTPDRGGTEAFF.